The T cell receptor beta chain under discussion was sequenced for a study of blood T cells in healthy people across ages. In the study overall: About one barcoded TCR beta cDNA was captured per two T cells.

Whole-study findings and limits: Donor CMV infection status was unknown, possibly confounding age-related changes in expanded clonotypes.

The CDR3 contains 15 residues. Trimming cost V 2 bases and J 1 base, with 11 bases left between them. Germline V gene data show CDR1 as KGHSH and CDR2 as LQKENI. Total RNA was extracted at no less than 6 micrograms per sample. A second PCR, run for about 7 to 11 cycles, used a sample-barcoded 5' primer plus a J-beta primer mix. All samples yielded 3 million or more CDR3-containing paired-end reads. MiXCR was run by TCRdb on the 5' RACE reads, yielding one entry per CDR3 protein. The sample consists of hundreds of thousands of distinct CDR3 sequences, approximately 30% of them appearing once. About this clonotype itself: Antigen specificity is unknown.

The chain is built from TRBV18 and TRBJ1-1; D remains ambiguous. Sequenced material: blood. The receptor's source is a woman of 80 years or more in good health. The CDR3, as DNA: TGTGCCAGCTCACCATCGGATCGCGGGAACACTGAAGCTTTCTTT. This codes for CASSPSDRGNTEAFF.